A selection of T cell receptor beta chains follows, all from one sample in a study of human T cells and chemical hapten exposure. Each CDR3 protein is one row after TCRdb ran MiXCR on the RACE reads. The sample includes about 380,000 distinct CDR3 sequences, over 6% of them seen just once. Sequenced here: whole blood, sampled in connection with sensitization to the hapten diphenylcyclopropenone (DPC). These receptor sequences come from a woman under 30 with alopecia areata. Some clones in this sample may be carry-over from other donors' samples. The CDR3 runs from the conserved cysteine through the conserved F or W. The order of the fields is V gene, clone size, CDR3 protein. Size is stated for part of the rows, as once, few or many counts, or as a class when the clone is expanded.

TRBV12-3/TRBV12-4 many CASSPHGTPETDTQYF
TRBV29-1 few CSFGRSSYNEQFF
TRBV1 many CTSSQGSGGTSGGAHEQFF
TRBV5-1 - CASSLLDPGADTQYF
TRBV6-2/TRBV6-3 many CASSQQTGTEAFF
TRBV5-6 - CASSLAQSSTDTQYF
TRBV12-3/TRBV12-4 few CASSFYSGGVDTQYF
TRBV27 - CASSWDGTVEQYF
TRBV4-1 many CASRRAGDNTGELFF
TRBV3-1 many CASSPLRLAGADTQYF
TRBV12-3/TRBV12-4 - CASSLGQPQETQYF
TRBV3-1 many CASSQGSGRAGLFYNEQFF
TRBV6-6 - CASRRTGSSYNEQFF
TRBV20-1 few CSATRGRADTQYF
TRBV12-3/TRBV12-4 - CASSTLDGYEQYF
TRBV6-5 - CASSPGGGLYEQYF
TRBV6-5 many CASTLNPVGTGIYGYTF
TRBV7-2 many CASSLGGSGAEAFF
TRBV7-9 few CASSLISETAEAFF
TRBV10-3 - CAISEIQEGETYVWDGYTF
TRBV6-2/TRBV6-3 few CASSHGAGALKPSYEQYF
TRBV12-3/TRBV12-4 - CASSRRGFDEQYF
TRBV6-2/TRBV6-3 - CASPQRGARTDTQYF
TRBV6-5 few CASSPPRTGNNTIYF
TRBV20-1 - CSATVGGSDTGELFF
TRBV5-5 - CASSRLGQGQETQYF
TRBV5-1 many CASSLEGTGGTDTQYF
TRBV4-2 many CASSQDRGSVSGYTF
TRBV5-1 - CASSRSLVHSYEQYF
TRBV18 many CASSPTSDRGDGYTF
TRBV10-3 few CAITSGYSTDTQYF
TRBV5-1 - CASSLNPQGRTGELFF
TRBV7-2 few CASSLLAGLGNTIYF
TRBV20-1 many CSASPRGLKEEQYF
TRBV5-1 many CASSLARQGASTDTQYF
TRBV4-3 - CASSQDTSSYNSPLHF
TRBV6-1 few CASSRLSNEKLFF
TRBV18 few CASSPAEQPQHF
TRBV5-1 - CASSWKQRNTEAFF
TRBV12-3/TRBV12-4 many CASRVQGAANEKLFF
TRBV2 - CASSGPGPGKAFF
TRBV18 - CASSPPWGGSDPGNTQYF
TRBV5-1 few CASSLLAGAQETQYF
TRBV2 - CASGQQGIADTEAFF
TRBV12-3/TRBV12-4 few CASSPLQGPHHF
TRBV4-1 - CASSQALGSGANVLTF
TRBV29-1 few CSVADRYEQYF
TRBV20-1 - CSARDSRGYEQYF